This TCR beta chain was identified in a study of cytomegalovirus exposure and HLA in healthy donors. At the level of the study: Of all 400 or so donors who were genotyped, roughly 83% belonged to the Caucasian-associated ancestry cluster.

General study results and limits: Reports credit the classifier with highly specific, highly sensitive diagnosis of cytomegalovirus status.

About this clone: Its antigen is still unknown.

With 60 Vbeta and 13 Jbeta primers, the PCR was carried out. Clones were read by immunoSEQ multiplex PCR, and TCRdb kept only the in-frame ones, dropping some. The repertoire table contains around 48,000 clones. The germline CDR1 and CDR2 sequences are SGHDN and FVKESK. Trimming pared 0 bases from V and 7 bases from J, leaving 10 bases between. The CDR3 sequence is 14 residues long. The rearrangement uses TRBV14 and TRBJ2-1; a weak D match, TRBD1 (5 bases). The source material was PBMCs. This TCR derives from a female donor in good health and CMV-seronegative. Here the CDR3 DNA reads TGTGCCAGCAGCCAAGAGTGGGGCCGGAATGAGCAGTTCTTC. Translation gives CASSQEWGRNEQFF. Full variable domain (missing parts from reference TRBV14 and TRBJ2-1): EAGVTQFPSHSVIEKGQTVTLRCDPISGHDNLYWYRRVMGKEIKFLLHFVKESKQDESGMPNNRFLAERTGGTYSTLKVQPAELEDSGVYFCASSQEWGRNEQFFGPGTRLTVL.